Following are 27 T cell receptor beta chains from one sample sequenced in a study of immune heterogeneity within non-small cell lung tumors (dated by TCRdb to 2016 to 2019). The sequencer listed for this sample is HiSeq X Ten. The TCR beta CDR3 region was amplified with a multiplex PCR system whose first round ran for approximately 10 cycles using 32 V-gene forward primers and 13 J-gene reverse primers. TCRdb redid the processing of the public reads, applying fastp at Q25 and MiXCR, and retained in-frame beta chains. Records with the same CDR3 protein are collapsed into one entry carrying the most frequent genes and DNA. The sample table contains 14,000 to 15,000 distinct CDR3 sequences; only one count was recorded for 28% of them. The biggest ten clones account for roughly 5.2% of the sample. For the TCR template, genomic DNA was extracted from bulk tumor tissue, and approximately 540 ng of gDNA was amplified for each sample. Multiple biopsies per primary tumor were taken during surgery, spaced as far apart as possible within the tumor mass. The study cohort was described as untreated, and the patients were newly diagnosed NSCLC cases having curative surgery.

Sequencing input: lung tumor tissue. The receptors were gathered from a middle-aged man with non-small cell lung cancer.

To note about this clonotype: This sequence may be a read error, since a much larger clone differs from it by one base. The chain joins TRBV19 to TRBJ1-3; the match to TRBD1 covers 8 bases. The CDR3 totals 15 residues. Germline V gives CDR1 LNHDA, CDR2 SQIVND (reference sequence). CDR3 amino acids: CSSSISGGHGNTIYF. The CDR3 coding sequence is TGTTCCAGTAGTATCTCAGGGGGCCACGGAAACACCATATATTTT.

This clonotype has a count of ten or more. The gene calls are TRBV12-3 or TRBV12-4 and TRBJ2-4, with D unresolved. CDR3 size: 14 residues. The V and J ends lost 0 bases and 1 base respectively, with 4 bases between them. The DNA of the CDR3 is TGTGCCAGCAGTTTAGCAGGGGCCAAAAACATTCAGTACTTC. As protein: CASSLAGAKNIQYF.

A note on this clonotype: A much larger clone lies a single base off, so this may be a read error. The chain joins TRBV18 to TRBJ2-7; possibly TRBD1 for D (6 bases). The length of the CDR3 is 15 residues. Deletions cut 3 bases from V and 2 bases from J, with 14 bases between. CDR1 is KGHSH, CDR2 LQKENI, per germline. CDR3 protein: CASSPGFGQTYEQYF. The CDR3 DNA reads as TGTGCCAGCTCACCGGGCTTCGGACAGACCTACGAGCAGTACTTC.

This clonotype was detected ten times or more. The chain is built from TRBV12-3 or TRBV12-4 and TRBJ1-3; D ambiguous. V gave up 6 bases and J gave up 0 bases, with 9 bases separating them. The length of the CDR3 is 14 residues. The CDR3 protein is CASSRGFSGNTIYF. DNA of the CDR3: TGTGCCAGCAGCCGAGGGTTCTCTGGAAACACCATATATTTT.

Regarding this clonotype: Just one base apart from a much larger clone, this may be a read error. The gene calls are TRBV6-2 or TRBV6-3 and TRBJ1-2, with D perhaps matching TRBD1 (6 bases). Per germline, CDR1 MNHEY and CDR2 SVGEGT. There are 12 residues in the CDR3. The CDR3 loop reads CPSSPTGWGYTF. The DNA of the CDR3 is TGTCCCAGCAGTCCAACAGGGTGGGGCTACACCTTC.

By sample share, this clonotype is medium-sized (0.01 to 0.1%). The chain is built from TRBV20-1 and TRBJ2-7; D may be TRBD2 (6 bases). The length of the CDR3 is 15 residues. Germline V lookup: CDR1 DFQATT, CDR2 SNEGSKA (reference sequence). V lost 3 bases to trimming and J lost 3 bases, with 18 bases between them. CDR3 bases: TGCAGTGCTAGGGCGTCGGCGGGATGGGACTACGAGCAGTACTTC. Translation: CSARASAGWDYEQYF.

This clonotype ranks as medium-sized (0.01 to 0.1%). This chain connects TRBV6-1 to TRBJ2-7; 10 bases align to TRBD1. V trimming: 6 bases; J trimming: 5 bases; junction bases outside the gene matches: 7. CDR1 is MNHNS, CDR2 SASEGT, per germline. The CDR3 sequence is 14 residues long. The CDR3 reads CASSGQGGGNEQYF. In nucleotides, the CDR3 is TGTGCCAGCAGCGGACAGGGGGGAGGAAACGAGCAGTACTTC.

In its sample, this clonotype is medium-sized. The chain employs TRBV6-2 or TRBV6-3 and TRBJ2-3; the match to TRBD2 covers 12 bases. Trimming removed 5 bases from V and 2 bases from J; junction bases left unmatched: 2. Germline CDR1 MNHEY, CDR2 SVGEGT. CDR3 length equals 15 residues. The CDR3 protein is CASSGLAGTTDTQYF. CDR3 nucleotides: TGTGCCAGCAGTGGACTAGCGGGGACCACAGATACGCAGTATTTT.

Judged by abundance, this clonotype is medium-sized. The chain joins TRBV10-3 to TRBJ2-7, with D maybe TRBD1 (6 bases). V was trimmed by 4 bases and J by 7 bases, leaving 14 bases between them. The CDR3 length is 13 residues. Germline lookup yields CDR1 ENHRY and CDR2 SYGVKD. The CDR3 region is CAISGKTGREQYF. The CDR3 DNA follows: TGTGCCATCAGTGGAAAAACAGGGCGGGAGCAGTACTTC.

On this clonotype itself: A clone one base away is much larger, so this may be a read error. The J gene is TRBJ1-1, the V gene TRBV15, with D possibly being TRBD1 (5 bases). The V gene's germline CDR1 is LNHNV and CDR2 YYDKDF (reference sequence). The CDR3 contains 12 residues. For the CDR3, the DNA is TGTGTCACCAGCAGGGAAAACAGCGAAGCTTTCTTT. Encoded protein: CVTSRENSEAFF.

The table lists this clonotype with a few counts. The rearrangement uses TRBV6-1 and TRBJ2-7, with 8 bases matching TRBD1. Germline V lookup: CDR1 MNHNS, CDR2 SASEGT. The V segment lost 7 bases and the J segment 1 base; nucleotides outside the gene matches: 6. The CDR3 runs 14 residues. The CDR3 nucleotides are TGTGCCAGCATGCCGGGACAGGTTTCCTACGAGCAGTACTTC. Translation: CASMPGQVSYEQYF.

As regards this clonotype: A much larger clone lies a single base off, so this may be a read error. The chain combines TRBV6-1 with TRBJ1-2, with D possibly matching TRBD1 (6 bases). The germline V gene has CDR1 MNHNS and CDR2 SASEGT. The CDR3 runs 13 residues. Trimming removed 5 bases at V and 4 bases at J, with 11 bases between. CDR3 sequence: CASSKDSVYGYTF. For the CDR3, the DNA is TGTGCCAGCAGTAAGGACAGTGTCTATGGCTACACCTTC.

The chain combines TRBV5-8 with TRBJ2-1, with D uncertain. The CDR3 has 11 amino acids. V lost 2 bases and J lost 12, with 9 bases in between. Germline V gene sequence: CDR1 SGHTS, CDR2 YDEGEE. The CDR3 region has the DNA TGTGCCAGCAGCTTAGGAGAGGCGCAGTTCTTC. Translation gives CASSLGEAQFF. The whole variable domain, filled in from reference TRBV5-8 and TRBJ2-1, reads EAGVTQSPTHLIKTRGQQATLRCSPISGHTSVYWYQQALGLGLQFLLWYDEGEERNRGNFPPRFSGRQFPNYSSELNVNALELEDSALYLCASSLGEAQFFGPGTRLTVL.

On this clonotype itself: One base away lies a much larger clone, so this may be a sequencing read error. The chain employs TRBV6-1 and TRBJ2-7; D gene uncertain. Germline-derived CDR1 and CDR2 are MNHNS and SASEGT. The CDR3 totals 13 residues. V dropped 2 bases and J dropped 0 bases, with 5 bases sitting between them. CDR3 protein: CASSESDSYEQYF. For the CDR3, the DNA is TGTGCCAGCAGTGAATCGGACTCCTACGAGCAGTACTTC.

This clonotype appeared a few times. The gene calls are TRBV12-3 or TRBV12-4 and TRBJ2-5; TRBD1 aligns across 9 bases. V lost 7 bases to trimming and J lost 5 bases; unmatched junction nucleotides: 8. The CDR3 runs 14 residues. The CDR3 protein is CASTYGTGWETQYF. The CDR3 DNA sequence: TGTGCCAGCACCTACGGGACAGGGTGGGAGACCCAGTACTTC.

In its sample, this clonotype ranks as medium-sized. This chain joins TRBV27 and TRBJ1-6; unclear D gene. Germline-derived CDR1 and CDR2 are MNHEY and SMNVEV (reference sequence). The length of the CDR3 is 14 residues. The V and J ends lost 3 bases and 10 bases respectively, with 13 bases between them. CDR3 nucleotides: TGTGCCAGCAGTTTTGTAGGGAATGGGTCACCCCTCCACTTT. It is translated as CASSFVGNGSPLHF.

A few counts support this clonotype. The CDR3 region has the DNA TGTGCTGAGTCTAGCGGGAGTGCAGATACGCAGTATTTT. Encoded protein: CAESSGSADTQYF. V and J are TRBV2 and TRBJ2-3; TRBD2 matches at 10 bases. The CDR3 length is 13 residues. CDR1 is SNHLY, CDR2 FYNNEI, per germline.

This clonotype came up many times. The rearrangement links TRBV20-1 to TRBJ2-1; a possible D gene is TRBD2 (5 bases). The germline V gene encodes CDR1 DFQATT and CDR2 SNEGSKA (reference sequence). Trimming stripped 1 base from V and 6 bases from J, with 10 bases between. This CDR3 is 13 amino acids long. The CDR3 loop reads CSARGGGVNEQFF. CDR3 coding DNA: TGCAGTGCTAGAGGAGGAGGCGTCAATGAGCAGTTCTTC.

This clonotype was observed at least ten times. This chain links TRBV6-4 with TRBJ2-7, with 8 bases matching TRBD1. Trimming cost V 6 bases and J 2 bases; bases outside gene matches: 0. CDR1 and CDR2 from the germline V gene are MRHNA and SNTAGT. The CDR3 runs to 12 residues. CDR3 DNA sequence: TGTGCCAGCAGACAGGGGGCCTACGAGCAGTACTTC. It encodes CASRQGAYEQYF.

Many counts were recorded for this clonotype. Written as DNA, the CDR3 is TGTGCCAGCAGCCAAAATGACAGGGGACTATACGAGCAGTACTTC. Protein product: CASSQNDRGLYEQYF. The V call is TRBV4-2, the J call TRBJ2-7; D might be TRBD1 (8 bases). This CDR3 contains 15 residues. Germline V lookup: CDR1 LGHNA, CDR2 YNFKEQ. V lost 2 bases and J 4 bases, leaving 15 bases between the germline ends.

A note on this clonotype: A clone one base away is much larger, so this may be a read error. The gene calls are TRBV19 and TRBJ1-2, with D perhaps matching TRBD1 (6 bases). Germline CDR1 reads LNHDA; CDR2 reads SQIVND (reference sequence). This CDR3 has 14 residues. Here the CDR3 DNA reads TGTACCAGTAGTCCCCAGACAGGACCCTATGGCTACACCTTC. This gives the protein CTSSPQTGPYGYTF.

In regard to this clonotype: Just one base apart from a much larger clone, this may be a read error. This rearrangement joins TRBV6-2 or TRBV6-3 to TRBJ2-1; TRBD2 matches 7 bases. Unmatched junction bases numbered 7, after V lost 7 bases and J lost 7 bases. This CDR3 region has 13 residues. Germline assignment: CDR1 MNHEY and CDR2 SVGEGT. Written as DNA, the CDR3 is TGTGCCAGCATGAGGGGAGGGCCTAATGAGCAGTTCTTC. Translated: CASMRGGPNEQFF.

By sample fraction, this clonotype is medium-sized. The chain is built from TRBV30 and TRBJ1-6, with a weak D call TRBD1 (6 bases). V was pared by 0 bases and J by 6 bases, with 9 bases between. The CDR3 covers 14 residues. Germline loops: CDR1 GTSNPN, CDR2 SVGIG (reference sequence). CDR3: CAWSVWGANSPLHF. The DNA for the CDR3 is TGTGCCTGGAGTGTTTGGGGGGCTAATTCACCCCTCCACTTT.

The rearrangement joins TRBV13 to TRBJ2-5; D unclear. Trimming removed 6 bases from V and 5 bases from J, with 16 bases in between. Germline-derived CDR1 and CDR2 are PRHDT and FYEKMQ (reference sequence). CDR3 length equals 14 residues. CDR3 DNA: TGTGCCAGCAGGTTAAATAGGAGAGTGGAGACCCAGTACTTC. It yields the protein CASRLNRRVETQYF.

This clonotype was found many times. The CDR3 loop reads CASSHLEGGETQYF. CDR3 bases: TGTGCCAGCAGTCACCTAGAGGGCGGGGAGACCCAGTACTTC. The chain has TRBV6-1 and TRBJ2-5, with D tentatively TRBD2 (5 bases). Between the trimmed V and J ends, which lost 5 bases and 5 bases, there was a span of 15 bases. Germline V gene sequence: CDR1 MNHNS, CDR2 SASEGT. The CDR3 sequence is 14 residues long.

This clonotype showed up just once. It may be a read error: a sequence one base away is much more abundant. CDR3 DNA: TGTGCCAGCAGTGTACTAGCGGGAGGATGCAATGAGCAGTTCTTC. Protein: CASSVLAGGCNEQFF. J is TRBJ2-1 and V is TRBV6-1, with 12 positions matching TRBD2. CDR1 and CDR2 from the germline V gene are MNHNS and SASEGT. This CDR3 has 15 residues. The V segment lost 4 bases and the J segment 6 bases; nucleotides outside the gene matches: 4.

This clonotype was counted at least ten times. This sequence joins TRBV6-5 and TRBJ2-6; tentative D call: TRBD1 (5 bases). V was cut by 3 bases and J by 1 base, with 10 bases left in between. Germline V gives CDR1 MNHEY, CDR2 SVGAGI. This CDR3 is 16 amino acids long. The CDR3 region has the DNA TGTGCCAGCAGTTATAACAGGCAGTCTGGGGCCAACGTCCTGACTTTC. Amino acids: CASSYNRQSGANVLTF.